This T cell receptor beta chain was sequenced in a study of blood T cell repertoires in COVID-19. Across the whole study: T cells, B-cell-depleted T cells, or PBMCs provided the cDNA or gDNA that served as material.

Assay used: immunoSEQ multiplex PCR; TCRdb lists only in-frame clones, some missing. This sample yields about 130,000 clones, of which almost 85% are seen a single time; roughly an eighth belongs to the top ten. The CDR3 extends over 16 amino acids. V trimming: 6 bases; J trimming: 0 bases; junction bases outside the gene matches: 7. Germline-derived CDR1 and CDR2 are SGHTA and FQGNSA. The specimen sequenced was peripheral blood. J is TRBJ2-2 and V is TRBV7-2, with 7 bases lining up with TRBD1. This receptor was obtained from a woman in her 30s who had recovered from COVID-19. Here the CDR3 DNA reads TGTGCCAGCAGGACTCCCGGGACAGCGAACACCGGGGAGCTGTTTTTT. Its protein product is CASRTPGTANTGELFF.